This T cell receptor beta chain was retrieved from a study of shared clonotypes between healthy human individuals. Points from the study as a whole: Large depth notwithstanding, sorted-subset sequencing proved incomplete by rarefaction. Among non-shared clonotypes, generation probabilities were lower than among those shared by all four donors.

The method was immunoSEQ multiplex PCR; TCRdb's version includes in-frame clones alone and lacks a portion of them. There are around 1.9 million clones in the sample; 93% occur only once, and around 1.7% lies in the top ten. About this clone: Its target is not known.

From germline, CDR1 is SGHVS and CDR2 FNYEAQ. V was trimmed by 5 bases and J by 5 bases, leaving 15 bases between them. The CDR3 is made up of 14 amino acids. The naive CD8 fraction comprised CD45RO-negative cells positively selected for CCR7 and excluded terminally differentiated effector memory CD45RA+ cells. Sequenced material: naive CD8+ T cells from PBMCs. This TCR derives from a man aged 18 to 30 in good health. Some clones in this sample may be carry-over from other donors' samples. V and J are TRBV7-6 and TRBJ1-2; possible D gene TRBD1, 5 bases. This chain's CDR3 is CASSRIGTDYGYTF. The CDR3 coding sequence is TGTGCCAGCAGCCGAATCGGGACGGATTATGGCTACACCTTC.